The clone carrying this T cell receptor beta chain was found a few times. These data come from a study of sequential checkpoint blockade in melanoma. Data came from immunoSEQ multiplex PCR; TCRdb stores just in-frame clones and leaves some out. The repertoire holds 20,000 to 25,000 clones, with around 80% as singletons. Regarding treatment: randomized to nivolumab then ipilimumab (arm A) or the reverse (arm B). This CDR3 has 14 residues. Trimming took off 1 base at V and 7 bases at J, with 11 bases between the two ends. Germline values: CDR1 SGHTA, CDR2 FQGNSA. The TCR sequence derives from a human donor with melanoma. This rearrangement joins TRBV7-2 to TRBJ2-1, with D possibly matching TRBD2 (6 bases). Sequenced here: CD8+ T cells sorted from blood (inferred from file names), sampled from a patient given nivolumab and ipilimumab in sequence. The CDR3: CASSLDYRGNEQFF. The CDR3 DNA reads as TGTGCCAGCAGCTTAGATTATCGGGGGAATGAGCAGTTCTTC.